This TCR beta chain comes out of a study of cytotoxic CD8 clonotypes in ibrutinib-treated CLL. Study summary: Responses: approximately 25 partial, 2 complete; after median approximately 70 months, around 14 stayed remitted, some 12 progressed. Samples averaged approximately 260,000 productive templates and 80,000 to 100,000 productive rearrangements.

Profiling relied on immunoSEQ multiplex PCR, and the TCRdb table lists in-frame clones only, not all of them. The sample shows about 310,000 clones, around four fifths of them seen only once. The study's findings and limits: Ibrutinib response saw clonality rise, and progression saw it return toward baseline.

This CDR3 has 15 amino acids. Germline loops: CDR1 SGHAT, CDR2 FQNNGV. V dropped 4 bases and J dropped 4; count of bases not matched to a gene: 6. The sample holds one count of this clone. Its matching antigen is unknown. Roughly 1.8 micrograms of genomic DNA (from cryopreserved PBMCs) were used for TCR beta libraries. This chain links TRBV11-2 with TRBJ1-4; 7 bases match TRBD1. Material: PBMCs, obtained before ibrutinib treatment. The TCR was taken from a human donor with chronic lymphocytic leukemia. Here the CDR3 reads CASSSTTGLNEKLFF. In nucleotides, the CDR3 is TGTGCCAGCAGCTCAACGACAGGGCTTAATGAAAAACTGTTTTTT.